The 20 T cell receptor beta chains listed next were all sequenced from one sample in a study of long-term antiretroviral therapy in people with HIV. This was the immunoSEQ v3.0 assay at survey level. Libraries were prepared by immunoSEQ multiplex PCR; TCRdb keeps only in-frame clonotypes and omits some of them. The table lists 20,000 to 25,000 clones, approximately 84% of them singletons. The sequenced sample was unsorted PBMCs, obtained 0.5 years after starting antiretroviral therapy. All receptors come from a man between 18 and 35 years old with HIV.

This chain links TRBV5-5 with TRBJ1-2; D is unresolved. Trimming took off 0 bases at V and 1 base at J, with 10 bases between the two ends. Germline lookup yields CDR1 SGHKS and CDR2 YYEKEE (reference sequence). CDR3 size: 15 residues. CDR3 coding DNA: TGTGCCAGCAGCTTGGGAGAGCGGTTTAACTATGGCTACACCTTC. As protein: CASSLGERFNYGYTF. Drawing the rest from reference TRBV5-5 and TRBJ1-2, the complete variable domain is DAGVTQSPTHLIKTRGQQVTLRCSPISGHKSVSWYQQVLGQGPQFIFQYYEKEERGRGNFPDRFSARQFPNYSSELNVNALLLGDSALYLCASSLGERFNYGYTFGSGTRLTVV.

This chain uses TRBV15 with TRBJ2-7, with D perhaps TRBD1 or TRBD2 (6 bases each). Trimming took 4 bases from V and 0 from J, leaving 13 bases between them. The CDR3 runs to 15 residues. Germline V gives CDR1 LNHNV, CDR2 YYDKDF (reference sequence). In DNA, the CDR3 is TGTGCCACCAGCAACCAAGGGGGAGGCTCCTACGAGCAGTACTTC. It specifies CATSNQGGGSYEQYF.

This chain uses TRBV6-5 with TRBJ2-7, with a tentative D call TRBD2 (7 bases). V was cut by 0 bases and J by 1 base, with 13 bases left in between. Germline lookup yields CDR1 MNHEY and CDR2 SVGAGI. The CDR3 loop spans 16 amino acids. This CDR3 reads CASSYSKGGRSYEQYF. CDR3 DNA sequence: TGTGCCAGCAGTTACTCGAAGGGGGGGAGGTCCTACGAGCAGTACTTC.

V and J are TRBV25-1 and TRBJ2-2, with D hard to call. The CDR3 consists of 13 residues. CDR1 and CDR2 (germline): MGHDK, SYGVNS. Trimming took 2 bases from V and 5 from J, leaving 6 bases between them. DNA of the CDR3: TGTGCCAGCAGTGAAGGTTGGACCGGGGAGCTGTTTTTT. Amino acids: CASSEGWTGELFF. Full variable domain (missing parts from reference TRBV25-1 and TRBJ2-2): EADIYQTPRYLVIGTGKKITLECSQTMGHDKMYWYQQDPGMELHLIHYSYGVNSTEKGDLSSESTVSRIRTEHFPLTLESARPSHTSQYLCASSEGWTGELFFGEGSRLTVL.

The chain recombines TRBV5-4 with TRBJ2-3, with a tentative D call TRBD2 (5 bases). This CDR3 region has 15 residues. Trimming removed 0 bases at V and 0 bases at J, with 8 bases between. Germline values: CDR1 SGHNT, CDR2 YYREEE (reference sequence). The CDR3 loop is CASSLVRASTDTQYF. The CDR3 region has the DNA TGTGCCAGCAGCTTGGTGAGGGCTAGCACAGATACGCAGTATTTT.

This rearrangement joins TRBV29-1 to TRBJ2-7, with 8 bases lining up with TRBD1. CDR1 and CDR2 from the germline V gene are SQVTM and ANQGSEA. Trimming took 6 bases from V and 7 from J; bases not matched to a gene: 17. This CDR3 has 15 residues. The CDR3 DNA reads TGCAGCGTGGGCGACAGGGGCCGGGTCGGTGGTGAGCAGTACTTC. The encoded protein is CSVGDRGRVGGEQYF.

This chain connects TRBV6-5 to TRBJ2-1; D is perhaps TRBD1 or TRBD2 (5 bases each). Trimming stripped 4 bases from V and 0 bases from J, with 13 bases between. Per germline, CDR1 MNHEY and CDR2 SVGAGI. This CDR3 is built from 16 residues. The CDR3 spells CASSWGAGSSYNEQFF. In DNA form, the CDR3 reads TGTGCCAGCAGTTGGGGAGCAGGGAGCTCCTACAATGAGCAGTTCTTC.

This clone was seen a few times. The V gene is TRBV15, the J gene TRBJ2-7; the D gene is possibly TRBD2 (6 bases). Germline V gene data show CDR1 as LNHNV and CDR2 as YYDKDF (reference sequence). CDR3 length equals 15 residues. Trimming shortened V by 0 bases and J by 0 bases, and 9 bases separated the two germline ends. CDR3 sequence: CATSRESGDSYEQYF. As DNA, the CDR3 is TGTGCCACCAGCAGAGAGTCGGGGGACTCCTACGAGCAGTACTTC.

The chain employs TRBV5-4 and TRBJ1-5; possible D gene TRBD1, 5 bases. The germline CDR1 and CDR2 sequences are SGHNT and YYREEE (reference sequence). The CDR3 contains 15 residues. V was pared by 1 base and J by 5 bases, with 13 bases between. The CDR3 DNA sequence: TGTGCCAGCAGCTTGTTGCCACGGGGGGATCAGCCCCAGCATTTT. This sequence encodes CASSLLPRGDQPQHF.

The chain joins TRBV7-9 to TRBJ1-5; D might be TRBD1 (5 bases). From germline, CDR1 is SEHNR and CDR2 FQNEAQ (reference sequence). V was cut by 3 bases and J by 0 bases, with 12 bases left in between. The CDR3 is 16 residues long. As DNA, the CDR3 is TGTGCCAGCAGCTTGGGGGAGCCATATAGCAATCAGCCCCAGCATTTT. Translation: CASSLGEPYSNQPQHF.

The V and J genes are TRBV12-5 and TRBJ1-2, with D perhaps TRBD1 (6 bases). The CDR3 has 14 residues. The ends were cut back, 1 base at V and 8 bases at J, with 14 bases in the middle. Germline values: CDR1 LGHNT, CDR2 FRNRAP. DNA of the CDR3: TGTGCTAGTGGTTTGGCATACGGGGGGGGCGGCTACACCTTC. Its translation is CASGLAYGGGGYTF.

The chain has TRBV11-1 and TRBJ1-1; D is unresolved. Trimming took 0 bases from V and 3 from J, leaving 11 bases between them. Germline V CDR1 and CDR2: SGHAT, FQDESV (reference sequence). The CDR3 loop spans 15 amino acids. The CDR3 DNA reads as TGTGCCAGCAGCTTAGCTCTACCGGGTGACACTGAAGCTTTCTTT. It specifies CASSLALPGDTEAFF.

This chain uses TRBV13 with TRBJ1-1; TRBD1 matches 8 bases. Trimming removed 5 bases from V and 4 bases from J; junction bases left unmatched: 6. The CDR3 is 14 residues long. Germline assignment: CDR1 PRHDT and CDR2 FYEKMQ (reference sequence). This CDR3 is CASSTPDRATEAFF. The DNA of the CDR3 is TGTGCCAGCAGCACACCGGACAGGGCCACTGAAGCTTTCTTT.

The chain couples TRBV6-5 to TRBJ2-5; perhaps TRBD1 as D (5 bases). Germline V gene lookup returns CDR1 MNHEY and CDR2 SVGAGI. The CDR3 has 12 residues. Trimming took 4 bases from V and 5 from J, leaving 8 bases between them. In nucleotides, the CDR3 is TGTGCCAGCAGTTCAGGGCACGAGACCCAGTACTTC. Translation: CASSSGHETQYF.

The chain recombines TRBV5-4 with TRBJ1-1; 7 nucleotides agree with TRBD1. After removal of 4 bases from V and 1 base from J, the junction contained 4 bases not matched to a gene. This CDR3 comprises 14 residues. Germline V gene data show CDR1 as SGHNT and CDR2 as YYREEE (reference sequence). CDR3 DNA sequence: TGTGCCAGCAGCCCCCGACAGGGGAACACTGAAGCTTTCTTT. Residues: CASSPRQGNTEAFF.

The chain is built from TRBV28 and TRBJ2-7, with D perhaps matching TRBD1 (5 bases). The V gene's germline CDR1 is MDHEN and CDR2 SYDVKM. The CDR3 covers 13 residues. With 6 bases removed from V and 1 base from J, the gap between germline ends came to 10 bases. The DNA for the CDR3 is TGTGCCAGCAGCCCGTCAGGGTCCTACGAGCAGTACTTC. Translation: CASSPSGSYEQYF.

The chain carries TRBV5-6 and TRBJ2-6; D is ambiguous. V lost 3 bases to trimming and J lost 0 bases, with 13 bases between them. The CDR3 sequence is 17 residues long. From germline, CDR1 is SGHDT and CDR2 YYEEEE. The chain's CDR3 is CASSSLRTDSGANVLTF. The CDR3 nucleotides are TGTGCCAGCAGCTCCTTACGGACGGACTCTGGGGCCAACGTCCTGACTTTC.

The chain carries TRBV2 and TRBJ1-2; unclear D gene. Germline values: CDR1 SNHLY, CDR2 FYNNEI. The CDR3 contains 13 residues. V lost 7 bases and J 8 bases, leaving 17 bases between the germline ends. The CDR3 loop reads CASTWAGERGYTF. CDR3 DNA: TGTGCCAGCACCTGGGCCGGAGAAAGAGGCTACACCTTC.

This clone was seen a few times. V and J are TRBV7-6 and TRBJ1-1; D is unclear. Germline V gene data show CDR1 as SGHVS and CDR2 as FNYEAQ. The CDR3 length is 14 residues. Trimming removed 1 base at V and 6 bases at J, with 12 bases between. DNA for the CDR3: TGTGCCAGCAGCTTAGGGTGGAGTCAGGCTGAAGCTTTCTTT. This sequence encodes CASSLGWSQAEAFF. Variable domain in full (rest from reference TRBV7-6 and TRBJ1-1): GAGVSQSPRYKVTKRGQDVALRCDPISGHVSLYWYRQALGQGPEFLTYFNYEAQQDKSGLPNDRFSAERPEGSISTLTIQRTEQRDSAMYRCASSLGWSQAEAFFGQGTRLTVV.

This clone was counted a single time. The rearrangement uses TRBV30 and TRBJ1-2; TRBD1 is a possible D gene (6 bases). This CDR3 spans 12 amino acids. CDR1 and CDR2 from the germline V gene are GTSNPN and SVGIG (reference sequence). Deletions cut 4 bases from V and 8 bases from J, with 14 bases between. The DNA for the CDR3 is TGTGCCTGGACTGGAGGGGGGCTCGGCTACACCTTC. It encodes CAWTGGGLGYTF.